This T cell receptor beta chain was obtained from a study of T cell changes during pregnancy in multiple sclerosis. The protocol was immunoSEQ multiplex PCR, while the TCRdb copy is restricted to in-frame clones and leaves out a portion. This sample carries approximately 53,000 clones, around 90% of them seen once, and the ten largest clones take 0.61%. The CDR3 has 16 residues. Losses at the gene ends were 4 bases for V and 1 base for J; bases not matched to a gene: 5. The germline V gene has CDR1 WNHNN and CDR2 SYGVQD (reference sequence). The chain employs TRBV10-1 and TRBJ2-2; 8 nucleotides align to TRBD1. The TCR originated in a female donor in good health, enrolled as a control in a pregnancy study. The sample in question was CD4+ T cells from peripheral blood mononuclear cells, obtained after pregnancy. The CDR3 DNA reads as TGCGCCAGCAGTGTCGCCAGGGGGCTGAACACCGGGGAGCTGTTTTTT. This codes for CASSVARGLNTGELFF.